Presented here are 24 T cell receptor beta chains from one specimen sequenced in a study of CD8 T cells in Susac syndrome. Random hexamers were used to reverse transcribe roughly 0.5 to 1 ug of RNA. TCRdb independently ran MiXCR on the immunoSEQ multiplex PCR reads; one entry per CDR3 protein. The sample has approximately 80,000 distinct CDR3 sequences, roughly 95% seen once. The sample was CD8+ T cells from PBMCs. Source of these receptors: a human donor with Susac syndrome.

The sample holds one count of this clonotype. The rearrangement links TRBV28 to TRBJ2-3, with D possibly being TRBD1 or TRBD2 (5 bases each). The CDR3 covers 16 residues. V lost 5 bases, J lost 2 bases, and 17 bases lay in between. Germline CDR1 is MDHEN and CDR2 is SYDVKM. The CDR3 here is CASSPSGGLDTDTQYF. The DNA for the CDR3 is TGTGCCAGCAGTCCATCTGGGGGATTGGACACAGATACGCAGTATTTT.

V gene TRBV7-9 combines with J gene TRBJ2-5, with TRBD1 identical over 8 bases. Germline-derived CDR1 and CDR2 are SEHNR and FQNEAQ (reference sequence). The ends lost 4 bases at V and 2 bases at J; junction bases unmatched: 3. This CDR3 comprises 14 residues. The CDR3 bases are TGTGCCAGCAGCTCGACAGGGGTTCAAGAGACCCAGTACTTC. It encodes CASSSTGVQETQYF.

The chain uses TRBV3-1 and TRBJ2-5, with 7 bases that match TRBD2. This CDR3 region has 15 residues. Germline V gene lookup returns CDR1 LGHDT and CDR2 YNNKEL (reference sequence). V was pared by 0 bases and J by 5 bases, with 6 bases of the junction left unmatched. CDR3 sequence (DNA): TGTGCCAGCAGCCAAGATTGGGGGGGTGGGGAGACCCAGTACTTC. Its protein product is CASSQDWGGGETQYF.

The J gene is TRBJ1-5, the V gene TRBV3-1; the D gene is possibly TRBD1 (6 bases). Looked up from germline, CDR1 is LGHDT and CDR2 is YNNKEL (reference sequence). V was trimmed by 0 bases and J by 6 bases, leaving 12 bases between them. The CDR3 runs to 15 residues. Here the CDR3 DNA reads TGTGCCAGCAGCCAAGATGAGAGGGGGAGTCAGCCCCAGCATTTT. Translated, it gives CASSQDERGSQPQHF.

V usage is TRBV28 and J usage is TRBJ1-5; perhaps TRBD1 as D (6 bases). The CDR3 sequence is 15 residues long. Trimming took 3 bases from V and 5 from J, leaving 14 bases between them. Per germline, CDR1 MDHEN and CDR2 SYDVKM. In nucleotides, the CDR3 is TGTGCCAGCAGTTTCCCCGGACAGCTGGATCAGCCCCAGCATTTT. This gives the protein CASSFPGQLDQPQHF. Variable domain in full (rest from reference TRBV28 and TRBJ1-5): DVKVTQSSRYLVKRTGEKVFLECVQDMDHENMFWYRQDPGLGLRLIYFSYDVKMKEKGDIPEGYSVSREKKERFSLILESASTNQTSMYLCASSFPGQLDQPQHFGDGTRLSIL.

The V and J genes are TRBV7-9 and TRBJ2-7; 10 bases are shared with TRBD1. CDR1 and CDR2 from the germline V gene are SEHNR and FQNEAQ (reference sequence). This CDR3 is built from 14 residues. V dropped 5 bases and J dropped 5; count of bases not matched to a gene: 6. The CDR3 sequence: CASSPRDRGNEQYF. In DNA, the CDR3 is TGTGCCAGCAGCCCGAGGGACAGGGGAAACGAGCAGTACTTC. The full variable domain, completed using reference TRBV7-9 and TRBJ2-7, is DTGVSQNPRHKITKRGQNVTFRCDPISEHNRLYWYRQTLGQGPEFLTYFQNEAQLEKSRLLSDRFSAERPKGSFSTLEIQRTEQGDSAMYLCASSPRDRGNEQYFGPGTRLTVT.

The V gene is TRBV9, the J gene TRBJ1-1, with TRBD1 as a possible D gene (6 bases). CDR1 is SGDLS and CDR2 is YYNGEE in the germline V gene. The ends were cut back, 7 bases at V and 1 base at J, with 17 bases in the middle. The CDR3 covers 15 residues. In DNA form, the CDR3 reads TGTGCCAGCGGGGGGCTTGGCGGCTCGAACACTGAAGCTTTCTTT. Residues: CASGGLGGSNTEAFF.

The chain joins TRBV7-9 to TRBJ1-6; D is perhaps TRBD1 (5 bases). The CDR3 extends over 12 amino acids. Germline CDR1 and CDR2: SEHNR and FQNEAQ (reference sequence). Trimming removed 1 base at V and 14 bases at J, with 9 bases between. CDR3: CASSLDPDTLHF. Here the CDR3 DNA reads TGTGCCAGCAGCTTAGACCCGGACACCCTCCACTTT.

The J gene is TRBJ2-7, the V gene TRBV11-2; possibly TRBD1 or TRBD2 for D (5 bases each). CDR1 and CDR2 from the germline V gene are SGHAT and FQNNGV. Trimming took off 5 bases at V and 0 bases at J, with 17 bases between the two ends. This CDR3 comprises 16 residues. CDR3 nucleotide sequence: TGTGCCAGCAGCCCCGGTTGGGGGTCCCCCTCCTACGAGCAGTACTTC. Protein sequence: CASSPGWGSPSYEQYF.

This chain links TRBV7-9 with TRBJ2-5; a weak D match, TRBD1 (5 bases). The V gene lost 1 base and the J gene lost 5 bases, with 8 bases spanning the gap. Looked up from germline, CDR1 is SEHNR and CDR2 is FQNEAQ (reference sequence). There are 13 residues in the CDR3. CDR3 region: CASSLVGDETQYF. DNA for the CDR3: TGTGCCAGCAGCTTAGTAGGGGATGAGACCCAGTACTTC.

This rearrangement joins TRBV12-5 to TRBJ2-1; perhaps TRBD1 as D (6 bases). The CDR3 has 12 residues. V lost 2 bases, J lost 10 bases, and 9 bases lay in between. Per germline, CDR1 LGHNT and CDR2 FRNRAP. The CDR3 region has the DNA TGTGCTAGTGGTTTGACAGGGACCGAGCAGTTCTTC. Its translation: CASGLTGTEQFF.

The rearrangement links TRBV20-1 to TRBJ2-5, with D perhaps TRBD2 (5 bases). CDR3 length: 13 residues. V shed 2 bases and J shed 2 bases, with 9 bases lying between them. Germline CDR1 DFQATT, CDR2 SNEGSKA (reference sequence). The CDR3 sequence is CSARFRDQETQYF. The CDR3 nucleotides read TGCAGTGCTAGATTCCGGGATCAAGAGACCCAGTACTTC.

V gene TRBV3-1 combines with J gene TRBJ2-3; D unclear. The CDR3 loop spans 15 amino acids. Trimming shortened V by 1 base and J by 2 bases, and 10 bases separated the two germline ends. The germline V gene encodes CDR1 LGHDT and CDR2 YNNKEL (reference sequence). DNA of the CDR3: TGTGCCAGCAGCCAAGGTGTGAGATTCACAGATACGCAGTATTTT. Translating it yields CASSQGVRFTDTQYF.

V and J are TRBV9 and TRBJ2-7, with 9 bases aligning to TRBD2. The CDR3 loop spans 14 amino acids. From germline, CDR1 is SGDLS and CDR2 YYNGEE. V lost 3 bases to trimming and J lost 0 bases; unmatched junction nucleotides: 1. In DNA form, the CDR3 reads TGTGCCAGCAGCGGGACTAGCGTCTCCTACGAGCAGTACTTC. Its protein is CASSGTSVSYEQYF. The full variable domain, completed using reference TRBV9 and TRBJ2-7, is DSGVTQTPKHLITATGQRVTLRCSPRSGDLSVYWYQQSLDQGLQFLIQYYNGEERAKGNILERFSAQQFPDLHSELNLSSLELGDSALYFCASSGTSVSYEQYFGPGTRLTVT.

This clonotype has just one count. In nucleotides, the CDR3 is TGTGCCAGCAGTACAACTAGCTCTAGCACAGATACGCAGTATTTT. It codes for CASSTTSSSTDTQYF. The chain carries TRBV12-3 or TRBV12-4 and TRBJ2-3; tentative D call: TRBD2 (6 bases). The CDR3 has 15 residues. Trimming took 5 bases from V and 0 from J, leaving 12 bases between them.

The genes are TRBV12-5 and TRBJ2-7, with D perhaps TRBD1 or TRBD2 (5 bases each). CDR3 length: 13 residues. Germline V gene lookup returns CDR1 LGHNT and CDR2 FRNRAP. Between the trimmed V and J ends, which lost 7 bases and 5 bases, there was a span of 15 bases. CDR3 nucleotide sequence: TGTGCTAGTGCCCAGGGACCTTCGGACGAGCAGTACTTC. It specifies CASAQGPSDEQYF.

The rearrangement joins TRBV10-1 to TRBJ1-1, with 7 bases identical to TRBD1. The J segment lost 0 bases and the V segment lost 3 bases, leaving 1 base of the junction unmatched. CDR3 length: 14 residues. Germline values: CDR1 WNHNN, CDR2 SYGVQD (reference sequence). CDR3 residues: CASSEDRVNTEAFF. DNA of the CDR3: TGCGCCAGCAGTGAAGACAGGGTGAACACTGAAGCTTTCTTT.

V and J are TRBV25-1 and TRBJ2-3; no clear D. V was cut by 3 bases and J by 0 bases, with 4 bases left in between. CDR3 length equals 13 residues. The germline CDR1 and CDR2 sequences are MGHDK and SYGVNS. This chain's CDR3 is CASSDDSTDTQYF. The CDR3 DNA reads as TGTGCCAGCAGTGACGACAGCACAGATACGCAGTATTTT. Filled out from reference TRBV25-1 and TRBJ2-3, the complete variable domain reads EADIYQTPRYLVIGTGKKITLECSQTMGHDKMYWYQQDPGMELHLIHYSYGVNSTEKGDLSSESTVSRIRTEHFPLTLESARPSHTSQYLCASSDDSTDTQYFGPGTRLTVL.

This chain links TRBV20-1 with TRBJ2-5; 12 positions agree with TRBD2. This CDR3 has 16 residues. From germline, CDR1 is DFQATT and CDR2 SNEGSKA (reference sequence). V shed 0 bases and J 9 bases; nucleotides not matched to a gene: 11. In nucleotides, the CDR3 is TGCAGTGCTAGAGATCGGACTAGCGGGGCCTATTGGGCCCAGTACTTC. This gives the protein CSARDRTSGAYWAQYF.

The chain couples TRBV6-5 to TRBJ2-3; D is uncertain. Trimming removed 0 bases at V and 6 bases at J, with 7 bases between. This CDR3 is 13 amino acids long. The germline V gene encodes CDR1 MNHEY and CDR2 SVGAGI. The CDR3: CASSYSIADTQYF. As DNA, the CDR3 is TGTGCCAGCAGTTACTCGATCGCCGATACGCAGTATTTT.

The chain links TRBV9 to TRBJ1-2; the match to TRBD1 covers 8 bases. The CDR3 runs to 15 residues. J gave up 4 bases and V 2 bases, and 7 bases lay outside the gene matches. Germline CDR1 is SGDLS and CDR2 is YYNGEE. The CDR3 DNA reads TGTGCCAGCAGCGTTGGGACAGGACCTGTCTATGGCTACACCTTC. Its protein product is CASSVGTGPVYGYTF.

The genes are TRBV21-1 and TRBJ2-7; the D call in the table, TRBD1, was not verified against the DNA. TRBV21-1 is flagged as a pseudogene. This CDR3 is built from 14 residues. The CDR3 region has the DNA TGTGCCAGCAGCAAAACCCCTAGGTTCTACGAGCAGTACTTC. Its protein is CASSKTPRFYEQYF.

This CDR3 reads CSARSLAGGGEQYF. The CDR3 DNA is TGCAGTGCTAGATCACTAGCGGGGGGAGGGGAGCAGTACTTC. This chain uses TRBV20-1 with TRBJ2-7; 12 bases fit TRBD2. V trimming: 2 bases; J trimming: 7 bases; junction bases outside the gene matches: 6. CDR1 and CDR2 from the germline V gene are DFQATT and SNEGSKA (reference sequence). The CDR3 extends over 14 amino acids.

This clonotype was detected once. The V and J genes are TRBV12-3 or TRBV12-4 and TRBJ1-5; TRBD1 agrees at 7 bases. V dropped 6 bases and J dropped 0; count of bases not matched to a gene: 5. This CDR3 contains 15 residues. CDR3 sequence: CASSLDRDSNQPQHF. CDR3 nucleotide sequence: TGTGCCAGCAGCCTAGACAGGGATAGCAATCAGCCCCAGCATTTT.